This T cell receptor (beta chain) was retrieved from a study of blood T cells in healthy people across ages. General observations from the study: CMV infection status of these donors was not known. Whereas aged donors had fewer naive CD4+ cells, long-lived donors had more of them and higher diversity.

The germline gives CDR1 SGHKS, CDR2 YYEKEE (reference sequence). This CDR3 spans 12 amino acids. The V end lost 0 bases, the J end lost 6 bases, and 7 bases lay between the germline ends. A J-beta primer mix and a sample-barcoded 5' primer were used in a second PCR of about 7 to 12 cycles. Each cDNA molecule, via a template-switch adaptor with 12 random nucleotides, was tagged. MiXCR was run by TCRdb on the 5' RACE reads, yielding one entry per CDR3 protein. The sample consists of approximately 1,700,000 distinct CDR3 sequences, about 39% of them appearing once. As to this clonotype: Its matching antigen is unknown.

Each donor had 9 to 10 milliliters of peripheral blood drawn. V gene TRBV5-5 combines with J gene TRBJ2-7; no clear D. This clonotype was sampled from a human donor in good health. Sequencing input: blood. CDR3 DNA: TGTGCCAGCAGCTTGGTGTCGGCCGAGCAGTACTTC. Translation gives CASSLVSAEQYF.